Sequencing of this TCR beta chain was carried out in a study of regulatory T cells in long-lasting Graves disease. Trimming cost V 7 bases and J 0 bases, with 11 bases left between them. The CDR3 is 14 residues long. Germline lookup yields CDR1 SGHRS and CDR2 YFSETQ. TCR beta libraries were built with iRepertoire HTBI primers and Arm-PCR of CDR3 regions. TCRdb analysed the multiplex PCR reads with MiXCR anew, one entry per CDR3 protein. The sample shows about 420,000 distinct CDR3 sequences, over 15% of them seen only once. Time point described: newly diagnosed GD, antithyroid drugs for less than 3 months. PBMCs were the source of the RNA used for TCR sequencing. This sample was shared with a second study, whose subject was T cells in Graves' hyperthyroidism and ophthalmopathy. As that study records: Exclusion followed for patients with uncontrolled infection, other autoimmune disease, pregnancy or lactation. Ophthalmopathy and stable hyperthyroidism were told apart by a 13 V-J model.

The chain employs TRBV5-1 and TRBJ1-3, with no clear D. The receptor was isolated from a woman aged 18-30 years with Graves disease. The sample in question was peripheral blood mononuclear cells (PBMCs), obtained at new diagnosis, from a patient treated with antithyroid drugs. The CDR3 loop is CASFDRSSGNTIYF. DNA for the CDR3: TGCGCCAGCTTCGACCGAAGCTCTGGAAACACCATATATTTT.